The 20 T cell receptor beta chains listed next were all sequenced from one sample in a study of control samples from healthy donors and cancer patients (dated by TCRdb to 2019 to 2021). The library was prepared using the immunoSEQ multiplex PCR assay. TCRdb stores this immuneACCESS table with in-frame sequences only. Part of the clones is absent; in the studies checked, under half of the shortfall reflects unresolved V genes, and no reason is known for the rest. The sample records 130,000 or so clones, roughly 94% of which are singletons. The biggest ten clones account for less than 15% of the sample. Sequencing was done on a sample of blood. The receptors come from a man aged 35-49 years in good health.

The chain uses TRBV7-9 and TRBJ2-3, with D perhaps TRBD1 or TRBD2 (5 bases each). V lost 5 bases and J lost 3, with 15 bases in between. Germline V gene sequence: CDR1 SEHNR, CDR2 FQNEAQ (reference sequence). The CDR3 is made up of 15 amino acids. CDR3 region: CASSPTGGGTDTQYF. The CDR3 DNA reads TGTGCCAGCAGCCCCACAGGTGGGGGAACAGATACGCAGTATTTT. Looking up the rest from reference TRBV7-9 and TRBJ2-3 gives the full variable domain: DTGVSQNPRHKITKRGQNVTFRCDPISEHNRLYWYRQTLGQGPEFLTYFQNEAQLEKSRLLSDRFSAERPKGSFSTLEIQRTEQGDSAMYLCASSPTGGGTDTQYFGPGTRLTVL.

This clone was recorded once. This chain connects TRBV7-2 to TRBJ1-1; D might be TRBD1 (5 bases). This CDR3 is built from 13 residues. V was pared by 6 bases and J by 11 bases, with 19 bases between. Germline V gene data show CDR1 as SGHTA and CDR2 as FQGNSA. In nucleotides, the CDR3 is TGTGCCAGCAGTACCGGGACTGACCTGAATGCTTTCTTT. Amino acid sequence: CASSTGTDLNAFF.

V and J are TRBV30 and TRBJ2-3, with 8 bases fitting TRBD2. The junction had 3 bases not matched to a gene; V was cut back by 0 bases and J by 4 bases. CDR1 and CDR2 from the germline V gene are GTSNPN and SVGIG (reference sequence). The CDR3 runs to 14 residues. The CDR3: CAWSVASGPDTQYF. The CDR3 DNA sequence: TGTGCCTGGAGTGTGGCTAGCGGGCCAGATACGCAGTATTTT. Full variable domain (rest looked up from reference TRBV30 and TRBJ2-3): SQTIHQWPATLVQPVGSPLSLECTVEGTSNPNLYWYRQAAGRGLQLLFYSVGIGQISSEVPQNLSASRPQDRQFILSSKKLLLSDSGFYLCAWSVASGPDTQYFGPGTRLTVL.

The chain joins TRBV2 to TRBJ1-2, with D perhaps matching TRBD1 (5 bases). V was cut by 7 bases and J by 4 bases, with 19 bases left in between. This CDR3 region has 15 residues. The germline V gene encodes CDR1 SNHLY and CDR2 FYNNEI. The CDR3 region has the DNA TGTGCCAGCACCCCGGGGCAGGCCCCCTCCTATGGCTACACCTTC. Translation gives CASTPGQAPSYGYTF.

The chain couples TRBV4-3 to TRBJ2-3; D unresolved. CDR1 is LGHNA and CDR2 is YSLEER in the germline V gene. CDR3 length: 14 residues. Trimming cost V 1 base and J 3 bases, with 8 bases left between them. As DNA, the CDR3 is TGCGCCAGCAGCCAAGTGATTCAAACAGATACGCAGTATTTT. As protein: CASSQVIQTDTQYF.

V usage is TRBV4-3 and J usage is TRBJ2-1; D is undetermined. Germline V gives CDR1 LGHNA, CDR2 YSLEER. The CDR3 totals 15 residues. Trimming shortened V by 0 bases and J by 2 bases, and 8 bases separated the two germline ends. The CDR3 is CASSQDWKAYNEQFF. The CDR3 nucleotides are TGCGCCAGCAGCCAAGATTGGAAAGCCTACAATGAGCAGTTCTTC.

The CDR3 protein is CSVGSGQGNEKLFF. Written as DNA, the CDR3 is TGCAGCGTTGGGTCTGGACAGGGTAATGAAAAACTGTTTTTT. This chain joins TRBV29-1 and TRBJ1-4; 8 bases match TRBD1. Germline V gene lookup returns CDR1 SQVTM and CDR2 ANQGSEA. The CDR3 runs to 14 residues. V trimming: 4 bases; J trimming: 4 bases; junction bases outside the gene matches: 5.

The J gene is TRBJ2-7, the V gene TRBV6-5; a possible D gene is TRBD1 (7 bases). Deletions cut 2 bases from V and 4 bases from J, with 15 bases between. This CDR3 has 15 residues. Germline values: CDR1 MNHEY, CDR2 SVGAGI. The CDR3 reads CASSYRGTEIYEQYF. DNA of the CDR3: TGTGCCAGCAGTTACCGCGGGACAGAGATTTACGAGCAGTACTTC.

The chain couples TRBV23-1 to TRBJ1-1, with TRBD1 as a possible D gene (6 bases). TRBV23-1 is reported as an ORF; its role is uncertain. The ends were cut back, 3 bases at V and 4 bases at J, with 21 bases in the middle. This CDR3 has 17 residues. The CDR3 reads CASSHPRLGARGTEAFF. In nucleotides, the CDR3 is TGCGCCAGCAGTCACCCAAGGCTGGGGGCGCGGGGCACTGAAGCTTTCTTT.

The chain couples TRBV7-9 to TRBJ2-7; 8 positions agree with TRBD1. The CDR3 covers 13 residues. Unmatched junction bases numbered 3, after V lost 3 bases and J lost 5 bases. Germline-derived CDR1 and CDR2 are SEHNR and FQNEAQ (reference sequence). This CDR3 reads CASSFQGAHEQYF. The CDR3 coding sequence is TGTGCCAGCAGCTTCCAGGGGGCACACGAGCAGTACTTC.

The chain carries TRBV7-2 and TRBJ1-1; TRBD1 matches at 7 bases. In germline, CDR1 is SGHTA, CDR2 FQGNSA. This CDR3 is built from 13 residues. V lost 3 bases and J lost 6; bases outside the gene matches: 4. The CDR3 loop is CASSFRTGSEAFF. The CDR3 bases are TGTGCCAGCAGCTTCAGGACAGGTTCTGAAGCTTTCTTT.

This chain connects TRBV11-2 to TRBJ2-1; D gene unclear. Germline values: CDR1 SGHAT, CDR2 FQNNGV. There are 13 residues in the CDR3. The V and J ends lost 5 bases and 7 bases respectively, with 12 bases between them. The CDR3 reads CASSPGLPNEQFF. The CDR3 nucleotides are TGTGCCAGCAGCCCCGGCCTACCGAATGAGCAGTTCTTC.

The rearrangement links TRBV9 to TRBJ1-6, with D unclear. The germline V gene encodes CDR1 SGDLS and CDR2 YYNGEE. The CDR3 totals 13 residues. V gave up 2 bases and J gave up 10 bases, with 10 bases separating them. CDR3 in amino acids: CASSVGTASPLHF. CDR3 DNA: TGTGCCAGCAGCGTCGGCACAGCCTCACCCCTCCACTTT.

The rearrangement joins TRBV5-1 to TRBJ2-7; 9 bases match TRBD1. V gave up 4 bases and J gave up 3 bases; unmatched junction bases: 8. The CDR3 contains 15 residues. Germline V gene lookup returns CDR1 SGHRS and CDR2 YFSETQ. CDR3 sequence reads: CASSTGTGTFYEQYF. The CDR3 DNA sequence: TGCGCCAGCAGCACCGGGACAGGGACTTTCTACGAGCAGTACTTC.

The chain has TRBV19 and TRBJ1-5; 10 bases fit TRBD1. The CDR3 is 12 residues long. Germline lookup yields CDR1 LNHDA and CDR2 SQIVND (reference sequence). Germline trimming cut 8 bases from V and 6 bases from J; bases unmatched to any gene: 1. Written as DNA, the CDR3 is TGTGCCAGTCGACAGGGGGCTCAGCCCCAGCATTTT. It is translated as CASRQGAQPQHF.

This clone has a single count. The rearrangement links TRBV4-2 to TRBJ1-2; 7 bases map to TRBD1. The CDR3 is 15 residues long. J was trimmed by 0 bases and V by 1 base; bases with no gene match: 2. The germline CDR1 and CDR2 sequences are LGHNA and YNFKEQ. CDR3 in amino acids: CASSQGQGTNYGYTF. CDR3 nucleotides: TGTGCCAGCAGCCAAGGACAGGGAACTAACTATGGCTACACCTTC.

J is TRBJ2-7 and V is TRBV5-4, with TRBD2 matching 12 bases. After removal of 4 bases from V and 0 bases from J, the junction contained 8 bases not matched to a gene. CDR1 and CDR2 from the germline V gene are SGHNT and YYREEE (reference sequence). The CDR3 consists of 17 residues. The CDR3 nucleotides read TGTGCCAGCAGCGGCGCCGGGACTAGCGGGTACTCCTACGAGCAGTACTTC. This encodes CASSGAGTSGYSYEQYF.

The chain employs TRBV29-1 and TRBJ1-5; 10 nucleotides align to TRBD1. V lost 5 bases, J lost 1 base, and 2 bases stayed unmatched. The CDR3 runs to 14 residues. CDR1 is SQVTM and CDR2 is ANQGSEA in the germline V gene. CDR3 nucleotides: TGCAGCGTTCGACAGGGGGCGAGCAATCAGCCCCAGCATTTT. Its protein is CSVRQGASNQPQHF.

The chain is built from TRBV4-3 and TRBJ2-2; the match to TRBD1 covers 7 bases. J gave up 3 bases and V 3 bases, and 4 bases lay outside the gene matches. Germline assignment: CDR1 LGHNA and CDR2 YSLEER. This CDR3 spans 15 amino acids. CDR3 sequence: CASSQDRTYTGELFF. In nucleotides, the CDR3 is TGCGCCAGCAGCCAGGACAGGACCTACACCGGGGAGCTGTTTTTT.

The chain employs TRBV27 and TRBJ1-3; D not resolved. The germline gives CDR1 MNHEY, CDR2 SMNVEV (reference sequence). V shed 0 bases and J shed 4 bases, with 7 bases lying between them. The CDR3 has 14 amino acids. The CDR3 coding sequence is TGTGCCAGCAGTTTATCAGTACGCGGAAACACCATATATTTT. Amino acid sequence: CASSLSVRGNTIYF.